Shown below are 27 T cell receptor beta chains from a single sample sequenced in a study of identical twins. TCRdb used MiXCR to reprocess the 5' RACE reads, holding one entry per CDR3 protein. The sample carries over 550,000 distinct CDR3 sequences, around 7.4% recorded once. The data were also submitted as part of a second study, on yellow fever vaccine responses in identical twins.

Sequenced sample: PBMCs. Receptor source: a woman between 18 and 29 years old in good health.

This clonotype has more than one count but fewer than ten. The chain carries TRBV28 and TRBJ1-1; 9 bases map to TRBD1. The germline V gene has CDR1 MDHEN and CDR2 SYDVKM. The CDR3 is made up of 17 amino acids. Trimming at V came to 3 bases and at J to 1 base, leaving 9 bases not matched to a gene. CDR3 in amino acids: CASSFYPRDRENTEAFF. The CDR3 bases are TGTGCCAGCAGTTTTTATCCCCGGGACAGGGAGAACACTGAAGCTTTCTTT.

The chain uses TRBV5-5 and TRBJ2-5; either TRBD1 or TRBD2 may fit D (5 bases each). The V end was cut by 0 bases, the J end by 1 base, with 13 bases between. The V gene's germline CDR1 is SGHKS and CDR2 YYEKEE (reference sequence). CDR3 length equals 16 residues. Here the CDR3 reads CASSLVGHGGQETQYF. CDR3 in DNA: TGTGCCAGCAGCTTGGTCGGCCATGGGGGCCAAGAGACCCAGTACTTC.

In its sample, this clonotype was seen a few times. This sequence joins TRBV29-1 and TRBJ1-1; 9 nucleotides align to TRBD1. Germline V gene lookup returns CDR1 SQVTM and CDR2 ANQGSEA. The V and J ends lost 4 bases and 10 bases, in that order; junction bases with no gene match: 4. The CDR3 is 11 amino acids. CDR3 sequence (DNA): TGCAGCGTTGTGACAGGGGGTAGAGCTTTCTTT. Encoded protein: CSVVTGGRAFF.

The V call is TRBV12-3 or TRBV12-4, the J call TRBJ1-1; D is perhaps TRBD1 (5 bases). The ends were cut back, 7 bases at V and 0 bases at J, with 12 bases in the middle. This CDR3 is built from 14 residues. CDR3 loop: CASTQQDVNTEAFF. DNA of the CDR3: TGTGCCAGCACCCAACAGGATGTGAACACTGAAGCTTTCTTT.

This clonotype appeared many times. The rearrangement uses TRBV9 and TRBJ1-1, with TRBD1 identical over 7 bases. With 2 bases clipped from V and 8 bases from J, the junction kept 6 bases outside the gene matches. This CDR3 contains 13 residues. Germline V gives CDR1 SGDLS, CDR2 YYNGEE. The chain's CDR3 is CASSVGDRREAFF. The DNA of the CDR3 is TGTGCCAGCAGCGTTGGGGACAGACGAGAAGCTTTCTTT.

This clonotype showed up just a few times. CDR3: CASSSGEGEQYV. The DNA of the CDR3 is TGTGCCAGCAGCTCCGGGGAGGGGGAACAGTACGTC. This rearrangement joins TRBV7-9 to TRBJ2-7; the D gene is possibly TRBD2 (7 bases). Deletions cut 4 bases from V and 10 bases from J, with 14 bases between. Germline V lookup: CDR1 SEHNR, CDR2 FQNEAQ (reference sequence). There are 12 residues in the CDR3.

In this sample, this clonotype turned up many times. Here the CDR3 DNA reads TGTGCCAGCAGCCCCCAGGGAGGGAAGCTCCCTGAAGCTTTCTTT. Protein: CASSPQGGKLPEAFF. The rearrangement joins TRBV9 to TRBJ1-1; maybe TRBD1 (5 bases). V was shortened by 4 bases and J by 6 bases, with 19 bases between the two germline ends. Germline V CDR1 and CDR2: SGDLS, YYNGEE. The CDR3 loop spans 15 amino acids.

This clonotype was seen a single time. J is TRBJ2-3 and V is TRBV18, with D tentatively TRBD2 (5 bases). From germline, CDR1 is KGHSH and CDR2 LQKENI. V was cut by 3 bases and J by 1 base, with 14 bases left in between. The CDR3 has 16 amino acids. CDR3 loop: CASSPGVGLGTDTQYF. CDR3 sequence (DNA): TGTGCCAGCTCACCGGGAGTTGGTCTGGGCACAGATACGCAGTATTTT.

The chain has TRBV6-5 and TRBJ2-3, with D tentatively TRBD1 (6 bases). CDR1 is MNHEY and CDR2 is SVGAGI in the germline V gene. V was pared by 4 bases and J by 6 bases, with 14 bases between. The CDR3 runs 14 residues. CDR3 sequence reads: CASSSRQARDTQYF. CDR3 DNA: TGTGCCAGCAGTTCAAGACAGGCCCGGGATACGCAGTATTTT.

At least ten counts were recorded for this clonotype. This chain uses TRBV20-1 with TRBJ2-3; TRBD2 matches at 13 bases. Germline V gives CDR1 DFQATT, CDR2 SNEGSKA (reference sequence). V trimming: 5 bases; J trimming: 4 bases; junction bases outside the gene matches: 6. The CDR3 is 15 residues long. The CDR3 DNA reads as TGCAGTGCTCCTAGGACTAGCGGGGGCCCAGATACGCAGTATTTT. This gives the protein CSAPRTSGGPDTQYF.

The table lists this clonotype with many counts. The rearrangement links TRBV12-3 or TRBV12-4 to TRBJ1-2; D is uncertain. Trimming pared 2 bases from V and 5 bases from J, leaving 3 bases between. This CDR3 is 11 amino acids long. The CDR3 here is CASSLLYGYTF. The CDR3 nucleotides read TGTGCCAGCAGTTTACTTTATGGCTACACCTTC.

This clonotype showed up just a few times. The CDR3 sequence is CASSPADRAGTDTQYF. CDR3 DNA sequence: TGCGCCAGCAGCCCAGCGGACAGGGCGGGCACAGATACGCAGTATTTT. The V gene is TRBV5-1, the J gene TRBJ2-3, with 8 bases matching TRBD1. Germline CDR1 and CDR2: SGHRS and YFSETQ. V was clipped by 4 bases and J by 1 base; unmatched bases: 8. This CDR3 has 16 amino acids.

The chain links TRBV24-1 to TRBJ2-1; 8 positions match TRBD1. The CDR3 loop spans 13 amino acids. J gave up 9 bases and V 7 bases, and 7 bases lay outside the gene matches. From germline, CDR1 is KGHDR and CDR2 SFDVKD. The DNA for the CDR3 is TGTGCCACCAGAGGACAGGGCGAATTTGAGCAGTTCTTC. Protein: CATRGQGEFEQFF.

The V gene is TRBV12-3 or TRBV12-4, the J gene TRBJ1-5; weak D call: TRBD1 (6 bases). Trimming stripped 6 bases from V and 2 bases from J, with 17 bases between. The CDR3 totals 16 residues. This CDR3 reads CASSQDSQGGNQPQHF. The CDR3 nucleotides are TGTGCCAGCAGCCAGGACAGCCAAGGGGGCAATCAGCCCCAGCATTTT.

This clonotype has only a few counts. The J gene is TRBJ1-5, the V gene TRBV19; unclear D gene. The V end was cut by 7 bases, the J end by 3 bases, with 10 bases between. This CDR3 contains 13 residues. The germline V gene has CDR1 LNHDA and CDR2 SQIVND (reference sequence). The CDR3 DNA is TGTGCCAGTATCTTGGGAGACAATCAGCCCCAGCATTTT. Translated: CASILGDNQPQHF.

The CDR3 sequence: CASSRTEYEQYF. The DNA for the CDR3 is TGTGCCAGCAGTAGGACAGAGTACGAGCAGTACTTC. The rearrangement joins TRBV9 to TRBJ2-7; perhaps TRBD1 as D (6 bases). The CDR3 totals 12 residues. In germline, CDR1 is SGDLS, CDR2 YYNGEE. V was trimmed by 5 bases and J by 4 bases, leaving 10 bases between them.

The chain uses TRBV18 and TRBJ2-1; the D gene is possibly TRBD1 (6 bases). The length of the CDR3 is 17 residues. Trimming pared 3 bases from V and 0 bases from J, leaving 15 bases between. The germline gives CDR1 KGHSH, CDR2 LQKENI. CDR3 region: CASSPVLGTNSYNEQFF. CDR3 sequence (DNA): TGTGCCAGCTCACCCGTTCTCGGGACAAACTCCTACAATGAGCAGTTCTTC. The complete variable domain, with remaining parts taken from reference TRBV18 and TRBJ2-1, reads NAGVMQNPRHLVRRRGQEARLRCSPMKGHSHVYWYRQLPEEGLKFMVYLQKENIIDESGMPKERFSAEFPKEGPSILRIQQVVRGDSAAYFCASSPVLGTNSYNEQFFGPGTRLTVL.

This chain joins TRBV2 and TRBJ2-2; D may be TRBD1 (6 bases). This CDR3 region has 14 residues. With 6 bases removed from V and 5 bases from J, the gap between germline ends came to 13 bases. From germline, CDR1 is SNHLY and CDR2 FYNNEI. This CDR3 reads CASSAVQGTGELFF. DNA of the CDR3: TGTGCCAGCAGCGCCGTACAGGGAACCGGGGAGCTGTTTTTT.

The CDR3 loop is CASREYSGANVLTF. The CDR3 DNA sequence: TGCGCCAGCAGGGAGTACTCTGGGGCCAACGTCCTGACTTTC. V usage is TRBV5-1 and J usage is TRBJ2-6; D not resolved. Trimming took 5 bases from V and 0 from J, leaving 6 bases between them. The CDR3 has 14 amino acids. The germline V gene encodes CDR1 SGHRS and CDR2 YFSETQ.

This clonotype was observed a few times. The CDR3 DNA sequence: TGTGCCAGCAGACTAGGAGGGTATAGTACAGATACGCAGTATTTT. It codes for CASRLGGYSTDTQYF. This chain joins TRBV7-9 and TRBJ2-3, with a possible D match to TRBD2 (6 bases). The CDR3 loop spans 15 amino acids. Trimming cost V 6 bases and J 3 bases, with 16 bases left between them. In germline, CDR1 is SEHNR, CDR2 FQNEAQ (reference sequence).

This clonotype was seen more than once but under ten times. The chain joins TRBV12-3 or TRBV12-4 to TRBJ2-1; 10 nucleotides match TRBD1. Germline trimming cut 6 bases from V and 4 bases from J; bases unmatched to any gene: 18. The CDR3 runs to 19 residues. The CDR3 spells CASSRDRGRLALSYNEQFF. CDR3 nucleotide sequence: TGTGCCAGCAGCAGGGACAGGGGAAGGCTAGCGCTAAGTTACAATGAGCAGTTCTTC.

The chain recombines TRBV10-3 with TRBJ2-1; TRBD2 agrees at 8 bases. Germline-derived CDR1 and CDR2 are ENHRY and SYGVKD. The CDR3 sequence is 15 residues long. V shed 3 bases and J 6 bases; nucleotides not matched to a gene: 7. CDR3 DNA: TGTGCCATCAGTGACGAGCGGGAGTCTTTCAATGAGCAGTTCTTC. Residues: CAISDERESFNEQFF.

This clonotype was counted a few times. The V gene is TRBV12-3 or TRBV12-4, the J gene TRBJ1-6; tentatively, D is TRBD1 (6 bases). The CDR3 consists of 14 residues. The V gene lost 4 bases and the J gene lost 5 bases, with 9 bases spanning the gap. CDR3 loop: CASSWGQNNSPLHF. In nucleotides, the CDR3 is TGTGCCAGCAGTTGGGGGCAGAATAATTCACCCCTCCACTTT.

The sample holds many counts of this clonotype. The V gene is TRBV29-1, the J gene TRBJ1-2, with no clear D. Germline CDR1 reads SQVTM; CDR2 reads ANQGSEA. The ends were cut back, 4 bases at V and 8 bases at J, with 11 bases in the middle. This CDR3 comprises 11 residues. DNA for the CDR3: TGCAGCGTTGTTAGCCCTGAGGGCTACACCTTC. Its protein is CSVVSPEGYTF.

The chain joins TRBV9 to TRBJ2-5; no firm D call. V dropped 5 bases and J dropped 2 bases, with 16 bases sitting between them. This CDR3 region has 15 residues. Looked up from germline, CDR1 is SGDLS and CDR2 is YYNGEE. This chain's CDR3 is CASSEDPRRQETQYF. CDR3 DNA sequence: TGTGCCAGCAGTGAAGACCCAAGAAGACAAGAGACCCAGTACTTC.

This clonotype was counted only a few times. J is TRBJ1-4 and V is TRBV3-1, with D possibly TRBD1 on 5 matching bases. V was trimmed by 3 bases and J by 4 bases, leaving 15 bases between them. This CDR3 has 16 amino acids. Germline V gene data show CDR1 as LGHDT and CDR2 as YNNKEL (reference sequence). CDR3 amino acids: CASSHLRAGSNEKLFF. The CDR3 nucleotides read TGTGCCAGCAGCCACCTCAGGGCGGGTAGTAATGAAAAACTGTTTTTT.

This clonotype occurred many times. The chain recombines TRBV12-3 or TRBV12-4 with TRBJ1-2, with D uncertain. V shed 1 base and J shed 0 bases, with 12 bases lying between them. This CDR3 contains 16 residues. The CDR3 spells CASSLVGTPANYGYTF. CDR3 nucleotides: TGTGCCAGCAGTTTAGTAGGCACACCAGCTAACTATGGCTACACCTTC.